The entry below describes one T cell receptor (beta chain). Data came from immunoSEQ multiplex PCR; TCRdb stores just in-frame clones and leaves some out. The sample records about 2,000 clones, approximately 90% being singletons. Germline V lookup: CDR1 MDHEN, CDR2 SYDVKM. This CDR3 region has 17 residues. The V end was cut by 4 bases, the J end by 8 bases, with 23 bases between. This sample stems from a study of chemoradiotherapy in HPV16-positive cancers. The chain has TRBV28 and TRBJ1-4, with a weak D call TRBD1 (6 bases). Source: tumor tissue, taken from a patient who underwent chemoradiotherapy. The origin of this receptor is a human donor with HPV-associated anogenital cancer. The CDR3 sequence: CASSSLTSGTSSEKLFF. For the CDR3, the DNA is TGTGCCAGCAGTTCCCTCACCAGCGGGACAAGCTCGGAAAAACTGTTTTTT.